This T cell receptor (beta chain) was sequenced in a study of patients and donors after allogeneic stem cell transplantation. Germline CDR1 and CDR2: ENHRY and SYGVKD. The CDR3 covers 13 residues. V was shortened by 8 bases and J by 2 bases, with 10 bases between the two germline ends. This clonotype was detected a few times. TCRdb used MiXCR to reprocess the RT-PCR reads, holding one entry per CDR3 protein. This sample has 90,000 to 120,000 distinct CDR3 sequences, with around 35% found just once. The clonotype originates from a human donor who was either an allogeneic HSCT recipient or a stem cell or donor lymphocyte infusion donor (not recorded which). It is not recorded whose cells these are; they may come from a transplant donor. The gene calls are TRBV10-3 and TRBJ1-5; D unresolved. Material: blood, either unsorted or a sorted T cell fraction (not recorded which). CDR3 region: CAIGGHRNQPQHF. The DNA for the CDR3 is TGTGCCATCGGAGGCCACCGCAATCAGCCCCAGCATTTT.